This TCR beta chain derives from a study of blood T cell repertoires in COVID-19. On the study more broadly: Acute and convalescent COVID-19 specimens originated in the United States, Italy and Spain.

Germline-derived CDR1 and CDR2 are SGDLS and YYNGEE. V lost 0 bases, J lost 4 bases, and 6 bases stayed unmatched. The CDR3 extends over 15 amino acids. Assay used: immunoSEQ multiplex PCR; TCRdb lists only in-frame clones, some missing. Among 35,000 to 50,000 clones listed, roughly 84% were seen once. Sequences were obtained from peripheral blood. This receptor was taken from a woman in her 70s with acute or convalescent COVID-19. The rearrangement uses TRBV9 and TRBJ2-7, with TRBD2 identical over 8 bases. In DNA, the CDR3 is TGTGCCAGCAGCGTAGAACCCGGACTAGCATACGAGCAGTACTTC. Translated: CASSVEPGLAYEQYF.